This passage covers 4 T cell receptor beta chains from one sample sequenced in a study of cytomegalovirus exposure and HLA in healthy donors. It was with 60 Vbeta and 13 Jbeta primers that the PCR ran. The data were produced by immunoSEQ multiplex PCR, yet TCRdb's version contains in-frame clones alone and is incomplete. The data hold around 220,000 clones, with around 83% observed a single time. Sequenced material: PBMCs. All receptors derive from a girl aged 10-17 years in good health and CMV-seronegative.

This rearrangement joins TRBV7-8 to TRBJ2-1; 13 nucleotides agree with TRBD2. Per the germline V gene, CDR1 is SGHVS and CDR2 is FQNEAQ. After removal of 6 bases from V and 4 bases from J, the junction contained 3 bases not matched to a gene. The CDR3 runs 15 residues. CDR3 nucleotides: TGTGCCAGCAGGGGGACTAGCGGGACTTACAATGAGCAGTTCTTC. Protein product: CASRGTSGTYNEQFF.

The chain recombines TRBV11-2 with TRBJ1-5, with D unclear. This CDR3 contains 15 residues. V was trimmed by 1 base and J by 7 bases, leaving 14 bases between them. Looked up from germline, CDR1 is SGHAT and CDR2 is FQNNGV. CDR3 in DNA: TGTGCCAGCAGCTTAGGTGGCCGGGGAAGGCAGCCCCAGCATTTT. Translating it yields CASSLGGRGRQPQHF.

The V and J genes are TRBV28 and TRBJ1-2; D call uncertain. Germline-derived CDR1 and CDR2 are MDHEN and SYDVKM. Trimming left V 7 bases short and J 3 bases short, with 15 bases between. The CDR3 has 14 residues. This CDR3 reads CASKHIHVDYGYTF. CDR3 bases: TGTGCCAGCAAACACATCCACGTCGACTATGGCTACACCTTC.

The V and J genes are TRBV7-9 and TRBJ2-4; 7 bases are shared with TRBD2. CDR1 SEHNR and CDR2 FQNEAQ come from the germline V gene (reference sequence). This CDR3 spans 15 amino acids. V lost 5 bases to trimming and J lost 4 bases; unmatched junction nucleotides: 8. The CDR3 DNA is TGTGCCAGCAGCGGTAACGGGGGGATAAAAAACATTCAGTACTTC. Its translation: CASSGNGGIKNIQYF.